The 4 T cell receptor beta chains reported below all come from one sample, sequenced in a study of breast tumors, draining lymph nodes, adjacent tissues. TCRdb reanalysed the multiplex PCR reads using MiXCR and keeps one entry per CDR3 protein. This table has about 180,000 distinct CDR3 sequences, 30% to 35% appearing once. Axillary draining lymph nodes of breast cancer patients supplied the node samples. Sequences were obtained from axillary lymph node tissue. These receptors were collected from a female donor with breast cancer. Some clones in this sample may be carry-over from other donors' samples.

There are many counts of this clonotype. The CDR3: CASSVSVDPYNSPLHF. In DNA form, the CDR3 reads TGTGCCAGCAGCGTATCGGTGGATCCCTATAATTCACCCCTCCACTTT. The chain recombines TRBV9 with TRBJ1-6; D remains ambiguous. The V end was cut by 1 base, the J end by 2 bases, with 10 bases between. The CDR3 runs 16 residues. In germline, CDR1 is SGDLS, CDR2 YYNGEE.

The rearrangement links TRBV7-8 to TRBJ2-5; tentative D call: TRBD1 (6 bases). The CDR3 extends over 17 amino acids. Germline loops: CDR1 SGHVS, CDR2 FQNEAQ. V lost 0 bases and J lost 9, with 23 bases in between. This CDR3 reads CASSLALAGTPGEPQYF. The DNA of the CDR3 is TGTGCCAGCAGCTTAGCCCTAGCAGGAACCCCAGGGGAGCCCCAGTACTTC.

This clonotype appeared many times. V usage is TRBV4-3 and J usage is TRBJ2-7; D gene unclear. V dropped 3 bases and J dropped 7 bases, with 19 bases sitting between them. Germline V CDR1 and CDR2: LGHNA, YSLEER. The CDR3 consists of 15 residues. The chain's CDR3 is CASSQNLTGPREQYF. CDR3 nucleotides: TGCGCCAGCAGCCAGAACTTGACGGGCCCGAGAGAGCAGTACTTC.

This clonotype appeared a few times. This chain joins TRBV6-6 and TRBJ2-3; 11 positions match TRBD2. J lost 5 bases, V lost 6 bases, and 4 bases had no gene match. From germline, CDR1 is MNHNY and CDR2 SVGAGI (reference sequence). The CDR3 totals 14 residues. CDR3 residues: CASSLAGGIDTQYF. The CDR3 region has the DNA TGTGCCAGCAGCCTAGCGGGGGGAATAGATACGCAGTATTTT.